One sample yielded the 11 T cell receptor beta chains listed below, sequenced in a study of cytomegalovirus exposure and HLA in healthy donors. PCR used 60 Vbeta primers and 13 Jbeta primers. TCRdb's copy holds only in-frame clones and misses some; the assay was immunoSEQ multiplex PCR. The table shows 200,000 to 250,000 clones, with 75% to 85% occurring only once. The sequencing input was PBMCs. These receptors all stem from a woman in her sixties or seventies in good health and CMV-seropositive.

The genes are TRBV18 and TRBJ1-5, with TRBD1 identical over 8 bases. V gave up 5 bases and J gave up 2 bases; unmatched junction bases: 11. CDR1 KGHSH and CDR2 LQKENI come from the germline V gene. This CDR3 has 17 residues. CDR3 protein: CASSSLQGAIGNQPQHF. CDR3 coding DNA: TGTGCCAGCTCATCCTTGCAGGGGGCGATTGGCAATCAGCCCCAGCATTTT.

CDR3 protein: CASSRDRGVGYTF. The CDR3 DNA reads TGTGCCAGCAGCCGGGACAGGGGGGTCGGCTACACCTTC. The chain is built from TRBV6-5 and TRBJ1-2; 11 positions match TRBD1. With V trimmed by 6 bases and J by 8 bases, 5 bases remained unmatched. CDR3 length: 13 residues. CDR1 and CDR2 (germline): MNHEY, SVGAGI.

The chain links TRBV10-3 to TRBJ2-1; D call uncertain. The length of the CDR3 is 15 residues. Germline V gene data show CDR1 as ENHRY and CDR2 as SYGVKD. V lost 0 bases to trimming and J lost 6 bases, with 12 bases between them. For the CDR3, the DNA is TGTGCCATCAGTGAGTCGAATCTACGTGGCAATGAGCAGTTCTTC. It codes for CAISESNLRGNEQFF.

V and J are TRBV6-6 and TRBJ1-5; a possible D gene is TRBD1 (5 bases). Germline-derived CDR1 and CDR2 are MNHNY and SVGAGI (reference sequence). This CDR3 comprises 16 residues. The V gene lost 6 bases and the J gene lost 2 bases, with 17 bases spanning the gap. The CDR3 bases are TGTGCCAGCAGCCGTAGCGGGGGGGTAGGCAATCAGCCCCAGCATTTT. Protein sequence: CASSRSGGVGNQPQHF.

This clone was recorded only once. J is TRBJ2-1 and V is TRBV5-1, with D perhaps TRBD2 (6 bases). V was clipped by 3 bases and J by 3 bases, with 16 bases between them. The CDR3 is 16 amino acids. The germline gives CDR1 SGHRS, CDR2 YFSETQ. The CDR3 nucleotides read TGCGCCAGCAGCTCGGAGGGTAGCGGATACTACAATGAGCAGTTCTTC. Amino acid sequence: CASSSEGSGYYNEQFF.

This clone was recorded once. The J gene is TRBJ1-5, the V gene TRBV28; D possibly corresponds to TRBD1 (6 bases). The ends were cut back, 4 bases at V and 9 bases at J, with 10 bases in the middle. CDR1 MDHEN and CDR2 SYDVKM come from the germline V gene. This CDR3 is built from 12 residues. DNA of the CDR3: TGTGCCAGCAGTTCGGGACATCGGCCCCAGCATTTT. It specifies CASSSGHRPQHF.

V gene TRBV11-2 combines with J gene TRBJ1-3, with 8 bases fitting TRBD1. The CDR3 totals 13 residues. Unmatched junction bases numbered 4, after V lost 9 bases and J lost 3 bases. Germline V CDR1 and CDR2: SGHAT, FQNNGV. Here the CDR3 DNA reads TGTGCCAGTACCGGACAGGGTGGAAACACCATATATTTT. Its protein product is CASTGQGGNTIYF.

The chain combines TRBV28 with TRBJ2-7; no clear D gene. Germline V CDR1 and CDR2: MDHEN, SYDVKM. The V and J ends lost 7 bases and 3 bases respectively, with 13 bases between them. This CDR3 spans 13 amino acids. The CDR3 reads CASTLTTSYEQYF. In nucleotides, the CDR3 is TGTGCCAGCACCCTGACAACCAGCTACGAGCAGTACTTC.

The chain uses TRBV11-2 and TRBJ2-3; D remains unclear. This CDR3 spans 13 amino acids. Germline lookup yields CDR1 SGHAT and CDR2 FQNNGV. The V end lost 1 base, the J end lost 5 bases, and 7 bases lay between the germline ends. The chain's CDR3 is CASSLVRKDTQYF. As DNA, the CDR3 is TGTGCCAGCAGCTTAGTCAGGAAAGATACGCAGTATTTT. The full variable domain, rest sourced from reference TRBV11-2 and TRBJ2-3, is EAGVAQSPRYKIIEKRQSVAFWCNPISGHATLYWYQQILGQGPKLLIQFQNNGVVDDSQLPKDRFSAERLKGVDSTLKIQPAKLEDSAVYLCASSLVRKDTQYFGPGTRLTVL.

The rearrangement joins TRBV18 to TRBJ2-2; 10 positions match TRBD2. Germline V gene sequence: CDR1 KGHSH, CDR2 LQKENI. This CDR3 is 15 amino acids long. With V trimmed by 0 bases and J by 5 bases, 0 bases remained unmatched. The CDR3 loop reads CASSPPTSGTGELFF. CDR3 sequence (DNA): TGTGCCAGCTCACCACCGACTAGCGGGACCGGGGAGCTGTTTTTT.

The V call is TRBV9, the J call TRBJ2-1, with a possible D match to TRBD1 (5 bases). The V end was cut by 2 bases, the J end by 10 bases, with 19 bases between. Germline-derived CDR1 and CDR2 are SGDLS and YYNGEE. The CDR3 has 15 residues. CDR3 DNA sequence: TGTGCCAGCAGCGTCAGCCCGGCCAGGGATAGGGAGCAGTTCTTC. Encoded protein: CASSVSPARDREQFF.